The 27 T cell receptor beta chains below all came from one sample that was sequenced in a study of blood T cell repertoires in COVID-19 (TCRdb year 2020). Library construction relied on the immunoSEQ multiplex PCR assay. TCRdb mirrors the immuneACCESS table, restricted to in-frame sequences. Some clones are absent from its copies; in checked studies, under half trace to an unresolved V gene, and the reason for the others is unknown. The sample table contains roughly 180,000 clones; only one count was recorded for 86% of them. The top ten hold over 7% of the sample. What was sequenced was PBMCs or T cells enriched from blood (not recorded which). The receptors here all came from a woman aged 25 to 39 who had recovered from COVID-19.

This chain uses TRBV5-4 with TRBJ2-7; D possibly corresponds to TRBD2 (5 bases). Trimming shortened V by 0 bases and J by 0 bases, and 10 bases separated the two germline ends. The CDR3 has 15 residues. Germline V lookup: CDR1 SGHNT, CDR2 YYREEE (reference sequence). CDR3 nucleotides: TGTGCCAGCAGCTTGGGACCAACTAGCTCCTACGAGCAGTACTTC. Its translation is CASSLGPTSSYEQYF.

The V gene is TRBV13, the J gene TRBJ1-2, with a possible D match to TRBD1 (5 bases). V lost 4 bases to trimming and J lost 2 bases, with 20 bases between them. CDR3 size: 17 residues. The germline CDR1 and CDR2 sequences are PRHDT and FYEKMQ (reference sequence). The CDR3 region is CASSSLTDSLRNYGYTF. The CDR3 DNA reads TGTGCCAGCAGCTCTCTAACCGACAGCCTAAGGAACTATGGCTACACCTTC.

The chain combines TRBV2 with TRBJ1-2; maybe TRBD1 (6 bases). The CDR3 loop spans 15 amino acids. Germline V gene sequence: CDR1 SNHLY, CDR2 FYNNEI. V gave up 2 bases and J gave up 5 bases, with 15 bases separating them. The DNA for the CDR3 is TGTGCCAGCAGTGAACGACAGGACGGGGCTTATGGCTACACCTTC. Its translation: CASSERQDGAYGYTF. The whole variable domain, filled in from reference TRBV2 and TRBJ1-2, reads EPEVTQTPSHQVTQMGQEVILRCVPISNHLYFYWYRQILGQKVEFLVSFYNNEISEKSEIFDDQFSVERPDGSNFTLKIRSTKLEDSAMYFCASSERQDGAYGYTFGSGTRLTVV.

The gene calls are TRBV4-1 and TRBJ2-5; D may be TRBD1 (6 bases). The CDR3 is 15 residues long. Germline values: CDR1 MGHRA, CDR2 YSYEKL. V gave up 3 bases and J gave up 2 bases, with 13 bases separating them. The chain's CDR3 is CASSHPVQGQETQYF. The CDR3 DNA follows: TGCGCCAGCAGCCACCCCGTACAGGGACAAGAGACCCAGTACTTC.

This clone was seen a few times. This chain connects TRBV24-1 to TRBJ2-3; D remains ambiguous. Trimming cost V 1 base and J 3 bases, with 13 bases left between them. Germline CDR1 and CDR2: KGHDR and SFDVKD. This CDR3 has 16 amino acids. This CDR3 reads CATSDFQAATTDTQYF. The CDR3 nucleotides are TGTGCCACCAGTGATTTCCAGGCAGCCACAACAGATACGCAGTATTTT.

The chain recombines TRBV7-3 with TRBJ2-1; TRBD2 agrees at 13 bases. The ends lost 5 bases at V and 7 bases at J; junction bases unmatched: 5. CDR3 size: 15 residues. Germline loops: CDR1 SGHTA, CDR2 FQGTGA. This CDR3 is CASSILAGGPNEQFF. The DNA of the CDR3 is TGTGCCAGCAGCATACTAGCGGGAGGGCCGAATGAGCAGTTCTTC.

This rearrangement joins TRBV19 to TRBJ1-4, with 7 bases identical to TRBD1. The CDR3 length is 13 residues. From germline, CDR1 is LNHDA and CDR2 SQIVND (reference sequence). After removal of 6 bases from V and 7 bases from J, the junction contained 5 bases not matched to a gene. The CDR3 DNA is TGTGCCAGTAGCCTGACAGGGAGTGAAAAACTGTTTTTT. Protein: CASSLTGSEKLFF.

The genes are TRBV5-4 and TRBJ2-4, with 7 bases matching TRBD1. V was clipped by 4 bases and J by 1 base; unmatched bases: 8. This CDR3 has 16 amino acids. Germline CDR1 SGHNT, CDR2 YYREEE (reference sequence). The CDR3, as DNA: TGTGCCAGCAGCCGTACAGGGGATCGGGCCAAAAACATTCAGTACTTC. Translating it yields CASSRTGDRAKNIQYF. The whole variable domain, filled in from reference TRBV5-4 and TRBJ2-4, reads ETGVTQSPTHLIKTRGQQVTLRCSSQSGHNTVSWYQQALGQGPQFIFQYYREEENGRGNFPPRFSGLQFPNYSSELNVNALELDDSALYLCASSRTGDRAKNIQYFGAGTRLSVL.

This clone was seen a handful of times. The chain joins TRBV6-1 to TRBJ2-7; 11 nucleotides align to TRBD1. V was clipped by 1 base and J by 3 bases; unmatched bases: 2. CDR3 length equals 15 residues. CDR1 and CDR2 from the germline V gene are MNHNS and SASEGT. The CDR3 DNA follows: TGTGCCAGCAGTGAAGGGACAGGGGGCAACTACGAGCAGTACTTC. This codes for CASSEGTGGNYEQYF.

This chain connects TRBV6-1 to TRBJ1-5; maybe TRBD1 (6 bases). Germline V gene sequence: CDR1 MNHNS, CDR2 SASEGT. This CDR3 comprises 16 residues. V was trimmed by 3 bases and J by 7 bases, leaving 19 bases between them. The CDR3, as DNA: TGTGCCAGCAGTGAGATGAGTAATTGGGGGGGCCAGCCCCAGCATTTT. This translates into CASSEMSNWGGQPQHF.

The J gene is TRBJ2-1, the V gene TRBV12-3 or TRBV12-4; weak D call: TRBD1 (6 bases). This CDR3 is built from 13 residues. V dropped 3 bases and J dropped 6 bases, with 9 bases sitting between them. The CDR3 DNA reads TGTGCCAGCAGTTTTCACAGGGCCAATGAGCAGTTCTTC. This translates into CASSFHRANEQFF.

This clone was seen once. The chain joins TRBV19 to TRBJ2-2; 9 bases are shared with TRBD2. This CDR3 spans 16 amino acids. Germline V gene data show CDR1 as LNHDA and CDR2 as SQIVND (reference sequence). The J segment lost 6 bases and the V segment lost 6 bases, leaving 11 bases of the junction unmatched. The CDR3 nucleotides are TGTGCCAGTAGCTTTAGCGGGAGTTCATCTCCCGGGGAGCTGTTTTTT. It yields the protein CASSFSGSSSPGELFF.

This sequence joins TRBV6-2 or TRBV6-3 and TRBJ1-5; TRBD1 agrees at 8 bases. The CDR3 runs 17 residues. Unmatched junction bases numbered 17, after V lost 6 bases and J lost 7 bases. From germline, CDR1 is MNHEY and CDR2 SVGEGT. The chain's CDR3 is CASRPERTGIRRQPQHF. CDR3 coding DNA: TGTGCCAGCAGACCTGAACGGACAGGGATCCGTCGCCAGCCCCAGCATTTT.

The V call is TRBV11-2, the J call TRBJ2-3; 15 bases are a match to TRBD2. This CDR3 is built from 19 residues. Germline CDR1 reads SGHAT; CDR2 reads FQNNGV. V lost 4 bases and J lost 0; bases outside the gene matches: 8. The CDR3 sequence is CASSSLRTSGRGSTDTQYF. The DNA for the CDR3 is TGTGCCAGCAGCTCCCTTAGGACTAGCGGGAGGGGGAGCACAGATACGCAGTATTTT.

The genes are TRBV5-6 and TRBJ1-4; perhaps TRBD1 as D (6 bases). This CDR3 has 17 residues. V lost 3 bases and J lost 8, with 23 bases in between. The germline V gene has CDR1 SGHDT and CDR2 YYEEEE. This CDR3 reads CASSSALTGSREEKLFF. CDR3 in DNA: TGTGCCAGCAGCTCAGCGCTCACAGGGTCCAGGGAGGAAAAACTGTTTTTT.

V is TRBV2 and J is TRBJ2-7, with 10 nucleotides matching TRBD2. The germline CDR1 and CDR2 sequences are SNHLY and FYNNEI. Unmatched junction bases numbered 11, after V lost 7 bases and J lost 2 bases. The CDR3 runs 16 residues. The CDR3 spells CASKGLAGARPYEQYF. DNA for the CDR3: TGTGCCAGCAAGGGGCTAGCGGGAGCTAGACCCTACGAGCAGTACTTC.

This rearrangement joins TRBV12-3 or TRBV12-4 to TRBJ1-2; the D is unclear. The CDR3 loop spans 11 amino acids. V gave up 4 bases and J gave up 7 bases, with 7 bases separating them. The CDR3 loop is CASSYASGYTF. CDR3 coding DNA: TGTGCCAGCAGTTACGCGTCTGGCTACACCTTC.

The rearrangement links TRBV3-1 (or the pseudogene TRBV3-2) to TRBJ2-2; 9 nucleotides line up with TRBD2. J gave up 5 bases and V 1 base, and 8 bases lay outside the gene matches. Per the germline V gene, CDR1 is LGHDT and CDR2 is YNNKEL (reference sequence). The CDR3 extends over 17 amino acids. The CDR3 coding sequence is TGTGCCAGCAGCCAAGCGGGGCTAGCGGGATTTACCGGGGAGCTGTTTTTT. It yields the protein CASSQAGLAGFTGELFF.

The chain recombines TRBV18 with TRBJ2-2; 10 nucleotides match TRBD2. Germline CDR1 reads KGHSH; CDR2 reads LQKENI. This CDR3 has 13 residues. In DNA form, the CDR3 reads TGTGCAACGAGCGGGAGGGCCGCCGGGGAGCTGTTTTTT. It specifies CATSGRAAGELFF.

The chain couples TRBV5-1 to TRBJ2-5; 8 bases match TRBD1. CDR3 length equals 15 residues. After removal of 1 base from V and 2 bases from J, the junction contained 4 bases not matched to a gene. Germline loops: CDR1 SGHRS, CDR2 YFSETQ. The CDR3 here is CASSLWTGSQETQYF. CDR3 nucleotides: TGCGCCAGCAGCTTGTGGACAGGGTCACAAGAGACCCAGTACTTC.

The rearrangement joins TRBV5-4 to TRBJ2-7; TRBD1 might be the D (6 bases). Trimming left V 4 bases short and J 2 bases short, with 13 bases between. Germline assignment: CDR1 SGHNT and CDR2 YYREEE (reference sequence). The CDR3 spans 14 residues. CDR3 DNA: TGTGCCAGCAGCCCTACCCCAGGGGCCTACGAGCAGTACTTC. Its translation: CASSPTPGAYEQYF.

V usage is TRBV5-1 and J usage is TRBJ2-7; weak D call: TRBD2 (6 bases). Germline V lookup: CDR1 SGHRS, CDR2 YFSETQ. V gave up 0 bases and J gave up 4 bases, with 14 bases separating them. The CDR3 has 15 amino acids. Written as DNA, the CDR3 is TGCGCCAGCAGCTTGGCGGTCGGGGGAGGTTACGAGCAGTACTTC. The encoded protein is CASSLAVGGGYEQYF.

The chain has TRBV27 and TRBJ2-2; tentative D call: TRBD2 (6 bases). The CDR3 extends over 14 amino acids. Germline V gene data show CDR1 as MNHEY and CDR2 as SMNVEV (reference sequence). V was cut by 5 bases and J by 2 bases, with 9 bases left in between. The DNA of the CDR3 is TGTGCCAGCAGTCCCGGACTAAACACCGGGGAGCTGTTTTTT. It codes for CASSPGLNTGELFF.

V gene TRBV3-1 (or the pseudogene TRBV3-2) combines with J gene TRBJ2-7; D not certain. The CDR3 has 17 amino acids. With 1 base removed from V and 5 bases from J, the gap between germline ends came to 21 bases. Germline loops: CDR1 LGHDT, CDR2 YNNKEL (reference sequence). DNA of the CDR3: TGTGCCAGCAGCCAAGCCGGTCTAGTTGACCAAATGCACGAGCAGTACTTC. It encodes CASSQAGLVDQMHEQYF.

This clone has a single count. The chain has TRBV5-1 and TRBJ1-2; 9 nucleotides line up with TRBD1. CDR1 SGHRS and CDR2 YFSETQ come from the germline V gene. J was trimmed by 5 bases and V by 0 bases; bases with no gene match: 5. The length of the CDR3 is 15 residues. The CDR3 DNA reads as TGCGCCAGCAGCTTGGAACAGGGGGCGGGTTATGGCTACACCTTC. It translates to CASSLEQGAGYGYTF.

The V gene is TRBV4-2, the J gene TRBJ2-3; 8 bases match TRBD2. The V gene's germline CDR1 is LGHNA and CDR2 YNFKEQ. The CDR3 is made up of 15 amino acids. After removal of 3 bases from V and 6 bases from J, the junction contained 8 bases not matched to a gene. The CDR3 nucleotides are TGTGCCAGCAGCCAGACCACTAGCGGCCGTGATACGCAGTATTTT. It specifies CASSQTTSGRDTQYF.

The chain's CDR3 is CASSPGTSGISYEQYF. The CDR3 DNA sequence: TGTGCCAGCTCACCCGGGACTAGCGGGATATCCTACGAGCAGTACTTC. The rearrangement uses TRBV18 and TRBJ2-7; 13 bases agree with TRBD2. Per the germline V gene, CDR1 is KGHSH and CDR2 is LQKENI. This CDR3 comprises 16 residues. The J segment lost 1 base and the V segment lost 3 bases, leaving 3 bases of the junction unmatched.